Here is one T cell receptor (beta chain) with its context. The entry originates in a study of T cell changes during pregnancy in multiple sclerosis. The assay was immunoSEQ multiplex PCR, and TCRdb's table has in-frame clones only and misses some. The sample has roughly 52,000 clones; 80% to 90% are singletons. CDR3 length equals 16 residues. Germline CDR1 is SGHTA and CDR2 is FQGTGA. J was trimmed by 1 base and V by 4 bases; bases with no gene match: 4. Sample: CD4+ T cells from peripheral blood mononuclear cells, taken in the first trimester of pregnancy. The source is a female donor with multiple sclerosis, enrolled in a pregnancy study. This chain links TRBV7-3 with TRBJ2-7; TRBD2 matches 13 bases. The CDR3 coding sequence is TGTGCCAGCAGCTCGGGACTAGCGGGATTTTCCTACGAGCAGTACTTC. This encodes CASSSGLAGFSYEQYF.